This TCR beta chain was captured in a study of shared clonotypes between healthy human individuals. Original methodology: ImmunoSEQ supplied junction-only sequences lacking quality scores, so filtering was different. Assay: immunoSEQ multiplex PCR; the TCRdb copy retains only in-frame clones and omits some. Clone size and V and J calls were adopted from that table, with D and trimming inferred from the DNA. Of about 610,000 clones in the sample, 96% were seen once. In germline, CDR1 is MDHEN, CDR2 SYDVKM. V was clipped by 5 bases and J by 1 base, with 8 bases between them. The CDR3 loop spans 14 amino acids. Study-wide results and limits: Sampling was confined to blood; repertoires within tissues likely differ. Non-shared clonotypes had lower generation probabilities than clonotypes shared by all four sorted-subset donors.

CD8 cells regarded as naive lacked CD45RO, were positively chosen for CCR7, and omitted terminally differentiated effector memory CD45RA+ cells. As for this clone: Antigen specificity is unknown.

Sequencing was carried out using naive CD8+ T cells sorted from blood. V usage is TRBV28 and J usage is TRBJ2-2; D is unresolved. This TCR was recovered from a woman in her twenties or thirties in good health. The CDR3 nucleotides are TGTGCCAGCAGTGCAGGCATGAACACCGGGGAGCTGTTTTTT. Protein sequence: CASSAGMNTGELFF. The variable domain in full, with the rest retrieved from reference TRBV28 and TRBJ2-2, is DVKVTQSSRYLVKRTGEKVFLECVQDMDHENMFWYRQDPGLGLRLIYFSYDVKMKEKGDIPEGYSVSREKKERFSLILESASTNQTSMYLCASSAGMNTGELFFGEGSRLTVL.